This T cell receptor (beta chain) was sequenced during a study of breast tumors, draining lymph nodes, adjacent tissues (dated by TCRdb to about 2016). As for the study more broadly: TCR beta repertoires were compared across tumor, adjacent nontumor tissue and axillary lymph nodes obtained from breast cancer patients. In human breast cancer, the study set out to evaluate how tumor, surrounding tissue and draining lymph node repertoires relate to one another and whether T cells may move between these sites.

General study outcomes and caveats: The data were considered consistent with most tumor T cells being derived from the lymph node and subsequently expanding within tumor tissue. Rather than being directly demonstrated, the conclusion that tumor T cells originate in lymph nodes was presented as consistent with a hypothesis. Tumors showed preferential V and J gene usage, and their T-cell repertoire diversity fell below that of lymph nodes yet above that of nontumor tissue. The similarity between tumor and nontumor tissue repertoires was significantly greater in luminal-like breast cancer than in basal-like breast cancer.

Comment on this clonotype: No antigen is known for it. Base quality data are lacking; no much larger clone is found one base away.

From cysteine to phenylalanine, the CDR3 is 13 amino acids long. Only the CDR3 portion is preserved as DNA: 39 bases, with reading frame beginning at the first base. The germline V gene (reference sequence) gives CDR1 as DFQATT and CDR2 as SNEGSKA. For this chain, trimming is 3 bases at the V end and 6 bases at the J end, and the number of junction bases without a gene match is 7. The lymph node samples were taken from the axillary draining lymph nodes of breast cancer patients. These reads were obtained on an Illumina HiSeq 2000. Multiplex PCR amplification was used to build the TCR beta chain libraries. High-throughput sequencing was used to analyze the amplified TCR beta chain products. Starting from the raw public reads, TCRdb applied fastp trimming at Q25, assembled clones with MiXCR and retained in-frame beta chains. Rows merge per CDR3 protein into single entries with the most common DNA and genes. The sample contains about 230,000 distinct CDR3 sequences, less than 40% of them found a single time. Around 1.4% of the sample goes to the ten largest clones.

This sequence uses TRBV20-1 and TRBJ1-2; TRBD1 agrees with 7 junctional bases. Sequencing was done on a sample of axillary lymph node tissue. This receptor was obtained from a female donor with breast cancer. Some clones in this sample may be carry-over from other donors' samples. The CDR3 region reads CSASPTGYDGYTF. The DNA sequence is TGCAGTGCTAGCCCGACAGGGTATGATGGCTACACCTTC.